What follows are 6 T cell receptor beta chains derived from one specimen sequenced in a study of low-dose radiotherapy and immunotherapy resistance in tumors. The time point denotes: before trial treatment. Priming of first-strand cDNA relied on TRAV- and TRBV-specific primers (covering alpha and beta chains). The PCR that amplified TCRs ran for 15 to 25 cycles, relying on a constant-region primer and a V-primer adapter. TCRdb re-called the reads with MiXCR, one entry per CDR3 protein. Among under 90,000 distinct CDR3 sequences listed, less than 40% were seen once. Sequences were derived from PBMCs, sampled before treatment. The receptors shown here come from a female donor with ovarian cancer.

This clonotype was observed at least ten times. The chain is built from TRBV9 and TRBJ1-1; perhaps TRBD1 as D (6 bases). This CDR3 spans 14 amino acids. Germline loops: CDR1 SGDLS, CDR2 YYNGEE. V shed 4 bases and J shed 2 bases, with 12 bases lying between them. The CDR3 loop is CASSLTDSNTEAFF. DNA of the CDR3: TGTGCCAGCAGCCTGACGGACAGCAACACTGAAGCTTTCTTT.

Many counts were recorded for this clonotype. V gene TRBV6-1 combines with J gene TRBJ2-5, with D perhaps assigned TRBD1 or TRBD2 (6 bases each). The CDR3 has 14 residues. CDR1 and CDR2 (germline): MNHNS, SASEGT. V was trimmed by 4 bases and J by 1 base, leaving 10 bases between them. The CDR3 DNA is TGTGCCAGCAGTGTAGGAGGGGGCCAAGAGACCCAGTACTTC. Translating it yields CASSVGGGQETQYF.

This clonotype appeared many times. This sequence joins TRBV11-2 and TRBJ2-2, with 7 bases identical to TRBD1. Germline CDR1 SGHAT, CDR2 FQNNGV. V lost 3 bases to trimming and J lost 3 bases; unmatched junction nucleotides: 7. The CDR3 is 16 amino acids. CDR3 sequence reads: CASSLGQGVYTGELFF. The CDR3 DNA follows: TGTGCCAGCAGCTTGGGCCAGGGGGTCTACACCGGGGAGCTGTTTTTT.

This clonotype was found a few times. The CDR3 coding sequence is TGCGCCAGCAGCCAACCCCGGCAGGGGTACGAGCAGTACTTC. It specifies CASSQPRQGYEQYF. The rearrangement joins TRBV4-1 to TRBJ2-7, with a weak D call TRBD1 (6 bases). This CDR3 has 14 residues. V was pared by 2 bases and J by 4 bases, with 12 bases between. Germline CDR1 MGHRA, CDR2 YSYEKL.

The gene calls are TRBV5-5 and TRBJ2-2; TRBD1 matches at 9 bases. Per the germline V gene, CDR1 is SGHKS and CDR2 is YYEKEE (reference sequence). CDR3 length: 16 amino acids. Trimming removed 2 bases from V and 5 bases from J; junction bases left unmatched: 7. The CDR3, as DNA: TGTGCCAGCAGCTTAGTCACAGGGGGCCGGACCGGGGAGCTGTTTTTT. It encodes CASSLVTGGRTGELFF.

This clonotype was seen at least ten times. The chain has TRBV27 and TRBJ1-5; TRBD1 might be the D (6 bases). Trimming left V 7 bases short and J 1 base short, with 11 bases between. CDR1 MNHEY and CDR2 SMNVEV come from the germline V gene (reference sequence). The CDR3 spans 14 residues. In DNA form, the CDR3 reads TGTGCCAGCAACAGGGTTATGAGCAATCAGCCCCAGCATTTT. This translates into CASNRVMSNQPQHF.